The 2 T cell receptor beta chains listed next were all sequenced from one sample in a study of T cell responses to AZD1222 COVID-19 vaccine. Produced via immunoSEQ multiplex PCR; TCRdb's table is partial and in-frame only. The data contain 100,000 or so clones, 65% to 90% of them seen just once; the ten biggest clones take up about 6%. The source material was peripheral blood, sampled on day 0 of AZD1222 vaccination. These receptors came from an adult in good health.

In its sample, this clone was seen once. This sequence joins TRBV7-6 and TRBJ1-3; 7 bases line up with TRBD1. The V and J ends lost 8 bases and 2 bases, in that order; junction bases with no gene match: 6. CDR3 length: 14 amino acids. Germline V gene lookup returns CDR1 SGHVS and CDR2 FNYEAQ. CDR3 in amino acids: CASAQGTAGNTIYF. CDR3 DNA sequence: TGTGCCAGCGCACAGGGGACCGCTGGAAACACCATATATTTT.

This clone was seen a handful of times. The chain uses TRBV6-6 and TRBJ1-6, with 7 nucleotides matching TRBD1. Germline V gene data show CDR1 as MNHNY and CDR2 as SVGAGI (reference sequence). CDR3 length: 16 amino acids. Trimming cost V 5 bases and J 4 bases; bases outside gene matches: 8. DNA for the CDR3: TGTGCCAGCAGTCCAAGTGGGGACAGTTATAATTCACCCCTCCACTTT. Translated: CASSPSGDSYNSPLHF.